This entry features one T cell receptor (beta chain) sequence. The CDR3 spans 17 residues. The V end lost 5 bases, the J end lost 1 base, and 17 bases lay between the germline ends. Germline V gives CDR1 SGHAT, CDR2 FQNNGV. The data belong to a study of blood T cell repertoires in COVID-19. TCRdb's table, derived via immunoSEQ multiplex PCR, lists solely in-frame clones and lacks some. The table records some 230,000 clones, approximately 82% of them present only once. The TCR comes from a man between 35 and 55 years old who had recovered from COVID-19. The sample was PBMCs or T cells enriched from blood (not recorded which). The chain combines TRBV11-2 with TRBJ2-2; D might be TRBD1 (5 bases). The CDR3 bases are TGTGCCAGCAGCCCCGCCTTAGGGGCGAGGAACACCGGGGAGCTGTTTTTT. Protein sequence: CASSPALGARNTGELFF.